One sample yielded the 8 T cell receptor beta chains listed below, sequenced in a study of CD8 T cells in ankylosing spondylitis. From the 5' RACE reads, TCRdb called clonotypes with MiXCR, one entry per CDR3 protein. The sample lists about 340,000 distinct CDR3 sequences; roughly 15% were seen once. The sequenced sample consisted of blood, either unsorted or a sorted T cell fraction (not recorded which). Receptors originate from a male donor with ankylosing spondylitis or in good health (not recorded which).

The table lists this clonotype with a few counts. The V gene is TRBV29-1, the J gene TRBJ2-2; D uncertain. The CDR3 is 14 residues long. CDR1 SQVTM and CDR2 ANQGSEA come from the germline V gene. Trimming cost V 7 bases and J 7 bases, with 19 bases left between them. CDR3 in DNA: TGCAGCGCCCGAGACGGGTACTTAGGCGGGGAGCTGTTTTTT. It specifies CSARDGYLGGELFF.

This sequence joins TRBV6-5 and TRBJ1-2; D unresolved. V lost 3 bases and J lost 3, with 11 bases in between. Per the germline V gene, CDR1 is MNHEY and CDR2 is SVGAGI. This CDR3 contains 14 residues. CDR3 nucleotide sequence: TGTGCCAGCAGTTATGCAGGAAATCACTATGGCTACACCTTC. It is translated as CASSYAGNHYGYTF.

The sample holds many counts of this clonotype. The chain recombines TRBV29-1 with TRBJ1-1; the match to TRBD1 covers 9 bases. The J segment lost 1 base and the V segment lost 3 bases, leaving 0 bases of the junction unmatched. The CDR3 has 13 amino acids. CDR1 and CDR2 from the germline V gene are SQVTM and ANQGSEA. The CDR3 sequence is CSVEGQGNTEAFF. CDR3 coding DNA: TGCAGCGTTGAGGGACAGGGGAACACTGAAGCTTTCTTT.

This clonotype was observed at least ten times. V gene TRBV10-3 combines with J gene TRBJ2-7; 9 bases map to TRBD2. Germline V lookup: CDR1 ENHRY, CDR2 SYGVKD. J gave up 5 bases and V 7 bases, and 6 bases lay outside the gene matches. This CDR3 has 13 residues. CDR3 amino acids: CAIKGVAGDEQYF. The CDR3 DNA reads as TGTGCCATCAAGGGGGTAGCGGGAGACGAGCAGTACTTC.

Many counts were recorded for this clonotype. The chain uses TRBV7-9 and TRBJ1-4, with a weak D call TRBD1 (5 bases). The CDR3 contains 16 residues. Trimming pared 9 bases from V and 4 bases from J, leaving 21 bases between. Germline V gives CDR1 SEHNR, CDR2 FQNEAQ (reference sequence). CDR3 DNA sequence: TGTGCCAGTAACTCCCGGGACGGGGAACTTAATGAAAAACTGTTTTTT. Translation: CASNSRDGELNEKLFF.

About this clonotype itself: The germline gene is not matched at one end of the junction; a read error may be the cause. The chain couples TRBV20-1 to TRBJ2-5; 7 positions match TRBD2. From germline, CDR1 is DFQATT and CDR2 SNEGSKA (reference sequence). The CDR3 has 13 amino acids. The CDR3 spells CSAPPTSKEAQYF. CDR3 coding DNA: TGCAGTGCTCCCCCGACTAGCAAAGAGGCCCAGTACTTC.

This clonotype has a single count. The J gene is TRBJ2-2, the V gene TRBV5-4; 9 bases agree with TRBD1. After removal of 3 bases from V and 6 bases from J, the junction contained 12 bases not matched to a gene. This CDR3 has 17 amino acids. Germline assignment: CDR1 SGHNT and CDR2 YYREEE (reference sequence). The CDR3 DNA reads TGTGCCAGCAGCTCACAACAGGGGGCGGGAAGTTCCGGGGAGCTGTTTTTT. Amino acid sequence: CASSSQQGAGSSGELFF.

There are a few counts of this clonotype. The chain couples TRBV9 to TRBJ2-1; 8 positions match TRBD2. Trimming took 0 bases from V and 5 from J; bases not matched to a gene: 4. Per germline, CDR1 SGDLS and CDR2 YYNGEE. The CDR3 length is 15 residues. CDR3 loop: CASSVAPGGHNEQFF. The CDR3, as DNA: TGTGCCAGCAGCGTAGCACCGGGGGGGCACAATGAGCAGTTCTTC.